A selection of T cell receptor beta chains follows, all from one sample in a study of blood T cells in healthy people across ages. TCRdb itself ran the 5' RACE reads through MiXCR, one entry per CDR3 protein. The table shows roughly 930,000 distinct CDR3 sequences, with 48% occurring only once. The sample comprised blood. These receptors originate from a man under 40 in good health. CDR3s leave out the opening cysteine and the closing phenylalanine or tryptophan.

v_gene: TRBV4-3; len: 14; j_gene: TRBJ2-3; CDR3aa: ASSQVLAGSADTQY
v_gene: TRBV7-9; len: 11; j_gene: TRBJ2-5; CDR3aa: ASSFGTEQTQY
v_gene: TRBV6-5; len: 13; j_gene: TRBJ2-7; CDR3aa: ASSYSSSGASEQY
v_gene: TRBV29-1; len: 10; j_gene: TRBJ1-4; CDR3aa: SASVSNEKLF
v_gene: TRBV5-4; len: 10; j_gene: TRBJ2-5; CDR3aa: ASSAGTREQY
v_gene: TRBV20-1; len: 12; j_gene: TRBJ2-5; CDR3aa: SARDLLSWETQY
v_gene: TRBV6-5; len: 13; j_gene: TRBJ2-1; CDR3aa: ASNPSNIPYNEQF
v_gene: TRBV7-8; len: 14; j_gene: TRBJ2-1; CDR3aa: ASSLVFGQGIDEQF
v_gene: TRBV7-2; len: 13; j_gene: TRBJ2-7; CDR3aa: ASSFGGFPGYEQY
v_gene: TRBV29-1; len: 12; j_gene: TRBJ2-1; CDR3aa: SVEPSGVYNEQF
v_gene: TRBV21-1; len: 13; j_gene: .; CDR3aa: ASSKVNRASETQY
v_gene: TRBV5-1; len: 12; j_gene: TRBJ1-6; CDR3aa: ASSLRAQDSPLH
v_gene: TRBV6-6; len: 12; j_gene: TRBJ2-3; CDR3aa: ASSGEGRRDTQY
v_gene: TRBV20-1; len: 12; j_gene: TRBJ2-3; CDR3aa: SARLAGSSDTQY
v_gene: TRBV6-1; len: 12; j_gene: TRBJ1-5; CDR3aa: ASSLSGQNQPQH
v_gene: TRBV27; len: 13; j_gene: TRBJ2-4; CDR3aa: ASSLSGVNKNIQY
v_gene: TRBV12-3/TRBV12-4; len: 12; j_gene: TRBJ2-7; CDR3aa: ASSASGGRYEQY
v_gene: TRBV4-2; len: 15; j_gene: TRBJ2-4; CDR3aa: ASSQDLGRIAKNIQY